These 15 T cell receptor beta chains were all obtained from the same sample, sequenced in a study of cytomegalovirus exposure and HLA in healthy donors. Amplification used 60 Vbeta primers and 13 Jbeta primers. The table came from immunoSEQ multiplex PCR; TCRdb's copy has only in-frame clones and leaves some out. The sample lists approximately 90,000 clones; 75% to 80% were seen once. Sample: PBMCs. The receptors originated from a man aged 25-40 years in good health and CMV-seronegative.

A single count supports this clone. This chain uses TRBV16 with TRBJ2-1; 9 bases are shared with TRBD1. The V segment lost 0 bases and the J segment 6 bases; nucleotides outside the gene matches: 3. Germline V gene sequence: CDR1 KGHSY, CDR2 FQNENV. The CDR3 has 15 amino acids. CDR3 nucleotide sequence: TGTGCCAGCAGCCAATCTCGGACAGGGGCCAATGAGCAGTTCTTC. It codes for CASSQSRTGANEQFF.

J is TRBJ1-4 and V is TRBV9; D gene uncertain. V was clipped by 4 bases and J by 5 bases, with 21 bases between them. Germline assignment: CDR1 SGDLS and CDR2 YYNGEE. CDR3 length: 17 residues. The CDR3 DNA is TGTGCCAGCAGCACCACTAGAGGCGGCAGCGAGAATGAAAAACTGTTTTTT. This gives the protein CASSTTRGGSENEKLFF. Looking up the rest from reference TRBV9 and TRBJ1-4 gives the full variable domain: DSGVTQTPKHLITATGQRVTLRCSPRSGDLSVYWYQQSLDQGLQFLIQYYNGEERAKGNILERFSAQQFPDLHSELNLSSLELGDSALYFCASSTTRGGSENEKLFFGSGTQLSVL.

This clone was detected a few times. The chain is built from TRBV29-1 and TRBJ2-7; 8 bases align to TRBD1. Trimming removed 5 bases from V and 0 bases from J; junction bases left unmatched: 9. There are 15 residues in the CDR3. Germline V gene sequence: CDR1 SQVTM, CDR2 ANQGSEA. CDR3 protein: CSVCVRGQNSYEQYF. As DNA, the CDR3 is TGCAGCGTTTGTGTCAGGGGGCAAAACTCCTACGAGCAGTACTTC.

The DNA for the CDR3 is TGTGCCAGCAGTGAATCGGGTTTCTTGCAGCCCCAGCATTTT. Protein: CASSESGFLQPQHF. The V gene is TRBV2, the J gene TRBJ1-5, with D hard to call. The germline CDR1 and CDR2 sequences are SNHLY and FYNNEI. The CDR3 totals 14 residues. V lost 2 bases and J 7 bases, leaving 12 bases between the germline ends.

In this sample, this clone turned up once. The chain joins TRBV15 to TRBJ1-2; 7 bases match TRBD1. J gave up 4 bases and V 3 bases, and 2 bases lay outside the gene matches. The CDR3 is 13 amino acids. Germline CDR1 is LNHNV and CDR2 is YYDKDF (reference sequence). Here the CDR3 reads CATSRDRFYGYTF. In DNA, the CDR3 is TGTGCCACCAGCAGGGACAGGTTCTATGGCTACACCTTC.

The chain employs TRBV9 and TRBJ2-1, with D perhaps TRBD2 (7 bases). The CDR3 runs to 18 residues. Trimming removed 0 bases from V and 6 bases from J, with 22 bases in between. Germline assignment: CDR1 SGDLS and CDR2 YYNGEE. CDR3 residues: CASSVAEGGGGRRNEQFF. The CDR3 DNA reads as TGTGCCAGCAGCGTAGCCGAAGGGGGGGGCGGGAGACGCAATGAGCAGTTCTTC.

This clone was counted only a few times. This chain uses TRBV29-1 with TRBJ2-1; a possible D gene is TRBD2 (6 bases). V lost 5 bases and J 5 bases, leaving 10 bases between the germline ends. Looked up from germline, CDR1 is SQVTM and CDR2 is ANQGSEA. The CDR3 covers 12 residues. DNA for the CDR3: TGCAGCGTTAGACCGGGAGACAATGAGCAGTTCTTC. Translated: CSVRPGDNEQFF.

The CDR3 protein is CASSPGVIYGYTF. CDR3 nucleotide sequence: TGCGCCAGCAGCCCGGGAGTGATCTATGGCTACACCTTC. The chain recombines TRBV4-3 with TRBJ1-2; D is ambiguous. The CDR3 covers 13 residues. The germline V gene has CDR1 LGHNA and CDR2 YSLEER. V was cut by 4 bases and J by 4 bases, with 10 bases left in between.

This chain connects TRBV6-6 to TRBJ2-3; maybe TRBD1 (6 bases). CDR3 length: 15 residues. Germline V gene data show CDR1 as MNHNY and CDR2 as SVGAGI (reference sequence). Trimming left V 5 bases short and J 2 bases short, with 14 bases between. The CDR3 sequence is CASSPDRPITDTQYF. The DNA for the CDR3 is TGTGCCAGCAGTCCTGACAGGCCGATCACAGATACGCAGTATTTT.

The chain recombines TRBV7-2 with TRBJ2-1; 7 bases are shared with TRBD2. Germline CDR1 reads SGHTA; CDR2 reads FQGNSA. The CDR3 has 14 residues. Germline trimming cut 4 bases from V and 5 bases from J; bases unmatched to any gene: 5. As DNA, the CDR3 is TGTGCCAGCAGCTCCCCAGCGGGAAACAATGAGCAGTTCTTC. Encoded protein: CASSSPAGNNEQFF.

The V and J genes are TRBV5-4 and TRBJ1-6; 9 nucleotides agree with TRBD1. CDR1 and CDR2 from the germline V gene are SGHNT and YYREEE (reference sequence). Trimming took 4 bases from V and 5 from J; bases not matched to a gene: 10. The CDR3 sequence is 17 residues long. The CDR3 DNA is TGTGCCAGCAGCACGGGAACAGGGGGCTTCAATAATTCACCCCTCCACTTT. Encoded protein: CASSTGTGGFNNSPLHF.

As DNA, the CDR3 is TGTGCCAGCAGTCACCGAGATAGCAATCAGCCCCAGCATTTT. This translates into CASSHRDSNQPQHF. This chain joins TRBV6-6 and TRBJ1-5; D is unresolved. Trimming removed 5 bases at V and 0 bases at J, with 8 bases between. The CDR3 consists of 14 residues. Germline CDR1 reads MNHNY; CDR2 reads SVGAGI (reference sequence).

A single count supports this clone. The rearrangement links TRBV19 to TRBJ2-7; 9 bases agree with TRBD1. The V gene end was trimmed by 5 bases and the J gene end by 7 bases; junction bases not matched to a gene: 12. Looked up from germline, CDR1 is LNHDA and CDR2 is SQIVND (reference sequence). This CDR3 is built from 15 residues. This CDR3 reads CASSRDGTGLREQYF. The DNA of the CDR3 is TGTGCCAGTAGTCGGGATGGGACAGGGCTGCGAGAGCAGTACTTC.

The J gene is TRBJ1-1, the V gene TRBV18; no reliable D call. The CDR3 runs 13 residues. With 1 base removed from V and 1 base from J, the gap between germline ends came to 4 bases. The germline CDR1 and CDR2 sequences are KGHSH and LQKENI. The CDR3 sequence is CASSPLANTEAFF. The CDR3, as DNA: TGTGCCAGCTCACCACTGGCGAACACTGAAGCTTTCTTT.

The J gene is TRBJ1-2, the V gene TRBV6-1; tentative D call: TRBD1 (5 bases). The CDR3 runs 15 residues. V lost 6 bases and J lost 1, with 15 bases in between. Germline V lookup: CDR1 MNHNS, CDR2 SASEGT. DNA of the CDR3: TGTGCCAGCAGCCCGACCAGGCAGGGTAACTATGGCTACACCTTC. Residues: CASSPTRQGNYGYTF.